The 20 T cell receptor beta chains in this list originate from one sample, sequenced in a study of T cells expressing NK-cell markers. After re-calling the 5' RACE reads, TCRdb lists one entry per CDR3 protein, DNA absent. This sample's table reports 150,000 to 170,000 distinct CDR3 sequences. What was sequenced was blood T cells: a sorted CD56 or NKG2C T cell subset, CD4+ or CD8+ T cells, or bulk PBMC T cells (not recorded which). These receptor sequences come from a woman between 45 and 60 years old in good health.

The chain has TRBV14 and TRBJ1-1. CDR1 is SGHDN, CDR2 FVKESK, per germline. This CDR3 has 16 amino acids. The chain's CDR3 is CASRRSRPAMNTEAFF.

The chain couples TRBV6-2 or TRBV6-3 to TRBJ2-1. CDR1 MNHEY and CDR2 SVGEGT come from the germline V gene. This CDR3 contains 11 residues. The CDR3 sequence: CASEAGGEQFF.

The chain has TRBV10-1 and TRBJ2-2. The CDR3 spans 12 residues. Germline V gene lookup returns CDR1 WNHNN and CDR2 SYGVQD (reference sequence). The CDR3 protein is CASSKTTGELFF.

CDR3 region: CASSLGLAGEWSYNEQFF. The chain recombines TRBV7-8 with TRBJ2-1; absent DNA, TCRdb's TRBD2 call cannot be checked. The CDR3 contains 18 residues. Germline V CDR1 and CDR2: SGHVS, FQNEAQ.

Considering frequency, this clonotype is medium-sized (0.01 to 0.1%). The chain has TRBV6-4 and TRBJ2-6. The CDR3 totals 15 residues. Germline CDR1 MRHNA, CDR2 SNTAGT. The chain's CDR3 is CASSDSHSGANVLTF.

The chain employs TRBV11-2 and TRBJ2-1. There are 15 residues in the CDR3. Looked up from germline, CDR1 is SGHAT and CDR2 is FQNNGV. CDR3 loop: CASRFRPDSYNEQFF. The full variable domain, with the rest looked up from reference TRBV11-2 and TRBJ2-1, is EAGVAQSPRYKIIEKRQSVAFWCNPISGHATLYWYQQILGQGPKLLIQFQNNGVVDDSQLPKDRFSAERLKGVDSTLKIQPAKLEDSAVYLCASRFRPDSYNEQFFGPGTRLTVL.

The chain's CDR3 is CASSHPTSGKADTQYF. The V and J genes are TRBV5-1 and TRBJ2-3; absent DNA, TCRdb's TRBD2 call cannot be checked. This CDR3 spans 16 amino acids. From germline, CDR1 is SGHRS and CDR2 YFSETQ.

The chain uses TRBV6-5 and TRBJ2-5. The V gene's germline CDR1 is MNHEY and CDR2 SVGAGI. The length of the CDR3 is 13 residues. CDR3 protein: CASSYTFQETQYF.

The chain carries TRBV24-1 and TRBJ1-5. There are 13 residues in the CDR3. Germline CDR1 KGHDR, CDR2 SFDVKD. The CDR3 loop is CATREGSNQPQHF.

This CDR3 is CASSFLQGYNEQFF. This chain links TRBV5-6 with TRBJ2-1; with no DNA, the TCRdb D assignment of TRBD1 cannot be verified. This CDR3 is 14 amino acids long. CDR1 is SGHDT and CDR2 is YYEEEE in the germline V gene. Based on the CDR3 plus reference TRBV5-6 and TRBJ2-1, the full variable domain is DAGVTQSPTHLIKTRGQQVTLRCSPKSGHDTVSWYQQALGQGPQFIFQYYEEEERQRGNFPDRFSGHQFPNYSSELNVNALLLGDSALYLCASSFLQGYNEQFFGPGTRLTVL.

This chain connects TRBV18 to TRBJ1-1; TCRdb calls TRBD1, which cannot be checked without DNA. Germline V CDR1 and CDR2: KGHSH, LQKENI. CDR3 length: 11 residues. CDR3 region: CATSSGAEAFF.

The chain couples TRBV6-5 to TRBJ1-5; TCRdb picks TRBD1, but there is no DNA to check that call. The CDR3 covers 16 residues. From germline, CDR1 is MNHEY and CDR2 SVGAGI. CDR3 amino acids: CASSSGTGGGDQPQHF.

The gene calls are TRBV5-1 and TRBJ1-5; TCRdb proposes TRBD1, but this gene call is untestable without DNA. Germline V gene data show CDR1 as SGHRS and CDR2 as YFSETQ. The CDR3 totals 18 residues. CDR3 amino acids: CASSSGTGGVLAPQPQHF.

The CDR3 loop is CASSSPRRYNEQFF. The genes are TRBV7-9 and TRBJ2-1; TCRdb outputs TRBD2, but without DNA this stays unchecked. Germline-derived CDR1 and CDR2 are SEHNR and FQNEAQ (reference sequence). There are 14 residues in the CDR3.

The V call is TRBV29-1, the J call TRBJ1-1. Germline V gene lookup returns CDR1 SQVTM and CDR2 ANQGSEA. The CDR3 extends over 12 amino acids. CDR3 residues: CSVTSGAQEAFF.

This chain links TRBV28 with TRBJ2-5; the D call of TRBD2 rests on TCRdb alone, since no DNA is present to check it. There are 15 residues in the CDR3. The germline V gene has CDR1 MDHEN and CDR2 SYDVKM. This CDR3 is CASSFDLAGQETQYF.

This sequence joins TRBV13 and TRBJ2-7; TCRdb indicates TRBD2, and absent DNA this call remains unverified. The CDR3 length is 18 residues. Per germline, CDR1 PRHDT and CDR2 FYEKMQ (reference sequence). CDR3 in amino acids: CASSFSPLAGGPEYEQYF.

The chain recombines TRBV27 with TRBJ2-7. Germline CDR1 is MNHEY and CDR2 is SMNVEV (reference sequence). The CDR3 extends over 15 amino acids. The CDR3 loop reads CASSLGSESFYEQYF.

This chain connects TRBV11-2 to TRBJ1-2. Germline V gene lookup returns CDR1 SGHAT and CDR2 FQNNGV. CDR3 length: 15 residues. The CDR3 sequence is CASSLDSGFNYGYTF.

V and J are TRBV13 and TRBJ1-1. Germline V lookup: CDR1 PRHDT, CDR2 FYEKMQ (reference sequence). The CDR3 is 14 residues long. The CDR3 loop reads CASSLSPGGTEAFF.